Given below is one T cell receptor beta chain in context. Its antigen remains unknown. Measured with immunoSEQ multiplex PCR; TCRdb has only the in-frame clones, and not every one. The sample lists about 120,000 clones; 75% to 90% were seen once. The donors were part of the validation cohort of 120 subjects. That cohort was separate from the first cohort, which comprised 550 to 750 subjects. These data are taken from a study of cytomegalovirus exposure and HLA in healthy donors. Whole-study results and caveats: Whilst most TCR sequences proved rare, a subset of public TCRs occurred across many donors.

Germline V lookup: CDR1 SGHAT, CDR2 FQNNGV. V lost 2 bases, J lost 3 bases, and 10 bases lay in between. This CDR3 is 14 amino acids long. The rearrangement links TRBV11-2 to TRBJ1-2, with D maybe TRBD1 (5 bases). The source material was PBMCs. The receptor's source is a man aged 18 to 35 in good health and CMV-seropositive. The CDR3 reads CASSLYARDYGYTF. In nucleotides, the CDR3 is TGTGCCAGCAGCTTATACGCCAGGGACTATGGCTACACCTTC.